These 27 T cell receptor beta chains share one sample of origin, sequenced in a study of blood T cell repertoires in COVID-19. Only in-frame clones appear in the TCRdb table, and some are missing; sequencing was by immunoSEQ multiplex PCR. The sample carries 200,000 to 250,000 clones, almost 90% recorded once. Sequenced: PBMCs or T cells enriched from blood (not recorded which). The receptors originated from a woman aged 45-65 years with acute COVID-19.

The rearrangement uses TRBV27 and TRBJ2-3; 7 positions agree with TRBD2. Trimming removed 6 bases from V and 1 base from J; junction bases left unmatched: 13. Germline lookup yields CDR1 MNHEY and CDR2 SMNVEV (reference sequence). This CDR3 is 17 amino acids long. CDR3 nucleotide sequence: TGTGCCAGCAGCCGGCGCGGGGGTGGGGGGGGCACAGATACGCAGTATTTT. This translates into CASSRRGGGGGTDTQYF.

The chain uses TRBV7-2 and TRBJ2-5; TRBD2 matches at 7 bases. Trimming at V came to 3 bases and at J to 7 bases, leaving 20 bases not matched to a gene. Germline values: CDR1 SGHTA, CDR2 FQGNSA. The CDR3 spans 18 residues. The CDR3 DNA reads as TGTGCCAGCAGCTTGAAAGCGGGAATGACTTTCAAATACGGGACCCAGTACTTC. As protein: CASSLKAGMTFKYGTQYF.

This chain joins TRBV18 and TRBJ2-7; 8 bases map to TRBD1. This CDR3 has 14 amino acids. After removal of 0 bases from V and 2 bases from J, the junction contained 0 bases not matched to a gene. CDR1 and CDR2 from the germline V gene are KGHSH and LQKENI. The CDR3 is CASSPPTGAYEQYF. Written as DNA, the CDR3 is TGTGCCAGCTCACCACCGACAGGGGCCTACGAGCAGTACTTC.

This rearrangement joins TRBV18 to TRBJ2-7; D is perhaps TRBD2 (6 bases). Trimming stripped 0 bases from V and 0 bases from J, with 6 bases between. CDR1 and CDR2 from the germline V gene are KGHSH and LQKENI. The CDR3 consists of 14 residues. The CDR3 here is CASSPPGGSYEQYF. Here the CDR3 DNA reads TGTGCCAGCTCACCACCGGGGGGCTCCTACGAGCAGTACTTC.

CDR3 amino acids: CASSLTGNNYGYTF. The CDR3 region has the DNA TGCGCCAGCAGCTTGACAGGGAACAACTATGGCTACACCTTC. The chain carries TRBV5-1 and TRBJ1-2; the D gene is possibly TRBD1 (6 bases). This CDR3 region has 14 residues. CDR1 and CDR2 from the germline V gene are SGHRS and YFSETQ. V was shortened by 1 base and J by 2 bases, with 9 bases between the two germline ends.

This clone was seen only once. The chain uses TRBV7-2 and TRBJ2-1, with D unclear. Germline CDR1 reads SGHTA; CDR2 reads FQGNSA. With 0 bases removed from V and 0 bases from J, the gap between germline ends came to 9 bases. CDR3 length: 16 amino acids. The CDR3: CASSLASSRSYNEQFF. CDR3 sequence (DNA): TGTGCCAGCAGCTTAGCGTCGAGTCGCTCCTACAATGAGCAGTTCTTC.

This clone is a singleton in its sample. The chain uses TRBV5-1 and TRBJ1-2; 10 nucleotides align to TRBD1. V dropped 2 bases and J dropped 3; count of bases not matched to a gene: 7. The germline V gene encodes CDR1 SGHRS and CDR2 YFSETQ. This CDR3 has 16 amino acids. The CDR3 spells CASSLYSGTGDYGYTF. CDR3 nucleotides: TGCGCCAGCAGCTTATATTCCGGGACAGGGGACTATGGCTACACCTTC.

Comments on this clone: The sample has other DNA sequences that encode this CDR3 too. The rearrangement joins TRBV27 to TRBJ2-1, with 7 bases matching TRBD2. Germline V gene sequence: CDR1 MNHEY, CDR2 SMNVEV (reference sequence). This CDR3 has 12 residues. With V trimmed by 5 bases and J by 7 bases, 2 bases remained unmatched. CDR3 coding DNA: TGTGCCAGCAGTCTGCGGGGGAATGAGCAGTTCTTC. This encodes CASSLRGNEQFF.

This chain connects TRBV4-1 to TRBJ2-1; D is uncertain. Per the germline V gene, CDR1 is MGHRA and CDR2 is YSYEKL. Trimming stripped 2 bases from V and 8 bases from J, with 13 bases between. The CDR3 covers 14 residues. As DNA, the CDR3 is TGCGCCAGCAGCCAACCGAACCGCCCGGATGAGCAGTTCTTC. This sequence encodes CASSQPNRPDEQFF.

This chain uses TRBV6-5 with TRBJ2-2, with TRBD2 identical over 11 bases. CDR1 is MNHEY and CDR2 is SVGAGI in the germline V gene. The J segment lost 5 bases and the V segment lost 5 bases, leaving 4 bases of the junction unmatched. This CDR3 has 15 amino acids. CDR3 DNA: TGTGCCAGCAGTCGAACTAGCGGGAGAACCGGGGAGCTGTTTTTT. Its translation is CASSRTSGRTGELFF.

The gene calls are TRBV18 and TRBJ1-4, with TRBD1 matching 10 bases. CDR1 and CDR2 (germline): KGHSH, LQKENI. CDR3 size: 17 residues. Unmatched junction bases numbered 8, after V lost 2 bases and J lost 5 bases. The CDR3 sequence: CASSPTGQGRRNEKLFF. In nucleotides, the CDR3 is TGTGCCAGCTCACCAACGGGACAGGGGCGACGGAATGAAAAACTGTTTTTT.

CDR3 in amino acids: CASSIRTSGEETQYF. The CDR3 region has the DNA TGTGCCAGTAGTATTAGGACTAGCGGGGAAGAGACCCAGTACTTC. The chain joins TRBV19 to TRBJ2-5, with 12 positions matching TRBD2. This CDR3 has 15 residues. Trimming removed 3 bases from V and 3 bases from J; junction bases left unmatched: 2. Germline CDR1 LNHDA, CDR2 SQIVND (reference sequence).

The V gene is TRBV28, the J gene TRBJ2-1, with a weak D call TRBD1 (5 bases). The germline V and J ends were trimmed by 3 bases and 12 bases, with 15 bases remaining between them. The CDR3 length is 13 residues. Germline values: CDR1 MDHEN, CDR2 SYDVKM. The CDR3 region is CASSLTDSTWQFF. The CDR3, as DNA: TGTGCCAGCAGTTTGACCGACAGCACCTGGCAGTTCTTC. The entire variable domain, with the rest obtained from reference TRBV28 and TRBJ2-1, is as follows: DVKVTQSSRYLVKRTGEKVFLECVQDMDHENMFWYRQDPGLGLRLIYFSYDVKMKEKGDIPEGYSVSREKKERFSLILESASTNQTSMYLCASSLTDSTWQFFGPGTRLTVL.

The chain combines TRBV18 with TRBJ2-3, with TRBD2 matching over 10 bases. The germline V gene has CDR1 KGHSH and CDR2 LQKENI. Losses at the gene ends were 0 bases for V and 1 base for J; bases not matched to a gene: 4. The CDR3 totals 17 residues. CDR3 loop: CASSPPRLAGGTDTQYF. The CDR3 region has the DNA TGTGCCAGCTCACCACCGCGGCTAGCGGGAGGCACAGATACGCAGTATTTT. The whole variable domain, filled in from reference TRBV18 and TRBJ2-3, reads NAGVMQNPRHLVRRRGQEARLRCSPMKGHSHVYWYRQLPEEGLKFMVYLQKENIIDESGMPKERFSAEFPKEGPSILRIQQVVRGDSAAYFCASSPPRLAGGTDTQYFGPGTRLTVL.

This clone has only a few counts. V usage is TRBV7-9 and J usage is TRBJ1-2; D ambiguous. The V gene's germline CDR1 is SEHNR and CDR2 FQNEAQ (reference sequence). V was pared by 4 bases and J by 4 bases, with 7 bases between. The CDR3 totals 12 residues. The CDR3, as DNA: TGTGCCAGCAGCTCGCGATCCTATGGCTACACCTTC. It yields the protein CASSSRSYGYTF. Combining the CDR3 with reference TRBV7-9 and TRBJ1-2 gives the whole variable domain DTGVSQNPRHKITKRGQNVTFRCDPISEHNRLYWYRQTLGQGPEFLTYFQNEAQLEKSRLLSDRFSAERPKGSFSTLEIQRTEQGDSAMYLCASSSRSYGYTFGSGTRLTVV.

The chain is built from TRBV29-1 and TRBJ2-6; weak D call: TRBD2 (5 bases). The germline V gene encodes CDR1 SQVTM and CDR2 ANQGSEA. The CDR3 extends over 16 amino acids. V gave up 0 bases and J gave up 0 bases, with 9 bases separating them. The CDR3 loop is CSVEEGRVSGANVLTF. In nucleotides, the CDR3 is TGCAGCGTTGAAGAGGGGAGAGTCTCTGGGGCCAACGTCCTGACTTTC.

The chain links TRBV28 to TRBJ1-3; tentatively, D is TRBD1 (5 bases). The V gene's germline CDR1 is MDHEN and CDR2 SYDVKM. Trimming took 6 bases from V and 4 from J, leaving 16 bases between them. The CDR3 extends over 15 amino acids. The CDR3 here is CASSPIIGGGNTIYF. CDR3 DNA sequence: TGTGCCAGCAGCCCTATAATCGGGGGGGGAAACACCATATATTTT.

This sequence joins TRBV7-6 and TRBJ1-2; TRBD1 agrees at 10 bases. Germline V gene sequence: CDR1 SGHVS, CDR2 FNYEAQ. The V segment lost 4 bases and the J segment 8 bases; nucleotides outside the gene matches: 4. The CDR3 runs 13 residues. This CDR3 is CASSYDRGHGYTF. The CDR3 DNA is TGTGCCAGCAGCTACGACAGGGGGCACGGCTACACCTTC.

This clone was picked up one time. The chain links TRBV27 to TRBJ2-5; D might be TRBD2 (7 bases). This CDR3 is 15 amino acids long. The V and J ends lost 8 bases and 5 bases respectively, with 21 bases between them. Per germline, CDR1 MNHEY and CDR2 SMNVEV (reference sequence). This CDR3 reads CASSSPGGGRETQYF. The DNA of the CDR3 is TGTGCCAGCTCGAGTCCGGGGGGCGGTAGGGAGACCCAGTACTTC.

This chain uses TRBV18 with TRBJ2-3; the match to TRBD2 covers 7 bases. The CDR3 covers 14 residues. Germline assignment: CDR1 KGHSH and CDR2 LQKENI. Trimming at V came to 4 bases and at J to 2 bases, leaving 3 bases not matched to a gene. The CDR3, as DNA: TGTGCCAGCTCACAAGCGGGAACCACAGATACGCAGTATTTT. Amino acids: CASSQAGTTDTQYF.

The chain is built from TRBV9 and TRBJ2-7; TRBD1 matches 7 bases. J lost 0 bases, V lost 4 bases, and 7 bases had no gene match. This CDR3 spans 15 amino acids. CDR1 and CDR2 (germline): SGDLS, YYNGEE. CDR3 sequence reads: CASSPRDSSSYEQYF. CDR3 bases: TGTGCCAGCAGCCCCCGGGACAGCAGCTCCTACGAGCAGTACTTC.

CDR3 in DNA: TGTGCCAGCAGTTTAGACTCCTTTACCACCGGCTACACCTTC. Protein sequence: CASSLDSFTTGYTF. This chain joins TRBV28 and TRBJ1-2, with D hard to call. Germline V gene lookup returns CDR1 MDHEN and CDR2 SYDVKM. The V gene lost 2 bases and the J gene lost 8 bases, with 15 bases spanning the gap. This CDR3 spans 14 amino acids.

The genes are TRBV25-1 and TRBJ2-7; 9 bases align to TRBD1. The CDR3 spans 15 residues. The ends lost 1 base at V and 7 bases at J; junction bases unmatched: 8. CDR1 MGHDK and CDR2 SYGVNS come from the germline V gene. CDR3 residues: CASSESGTGSKEQYF. DNA of the CDR3: TGTGCCAGCAGTGAATCTGGGACAGGGTCGAAAGAGCAGTACTTC.

This clone was counted a single time. This chain uses TRBV5-1 with TRBJ2-3; 7 bases agree with TRBD2. Germline assignment: CDR1 SGHRS and CDR2 YFSETQ. The CDR3 has 16 amino acids. The J segment lost 2 bases and the V segment lost 2 bases, leaving 8 bases of the junction unmatched. The chain's CDR3 is CASSFLGREVTDTQYF. As DNA, the CDR3 is TGCGCCAGCAGCTTTCTCGGCCGGGAGGTCACAGATACGCAGTATTTT.

This chain uses TRBV5-1 with TRBJ1-5; 12 bases are shared with TRBD1. Looked up from germline, CDR1 is SGHRS and CDR2 is YFSETQ. J was trimmed by 7 bases and V by 0 bases; bases with no gene match: 2. The CDR3 spans 15 residues. The CDR3 coding sequence is TGCGCCAGCAGCTTGGGAGGGACAGGGGGCCAGCCCCAGCATTTT. Protein product: CASSLGGTGGQPQHF. The full variable domain, with the rest looked up from reference TRBV5-1 and TRBJ1-5, is KAGVTQTPRYLIKTRGQQVTLSCSPISGHRSVSWYQQTPGQGLQFLFEYFSETQRNKGNFPGRFSGRQFSNSRSEMNVSTLELGDSALYLCASSLGGTGGQPQHFGDGTRLSIL.

This rearrangement joins TRBV14 to TRBJ1-1; D unresolved. V lost 0 bases to trimming and J lost 5 bases, with 16 bases between them. Germline V gene lookup returns CDR1 SGHDN and CDR2 FVKESK. CDR3 length: 16 residues. CDR3 loop: CASSQEIRGLRTEAFF. CDR3 DNA sequence: TGTGCCAGCAGCCAAGAAATCCGAGGACTTAGGACTGAAGCTTTCTTT.

The chain links TRBV3-1 (or the pseudogene TRBV3-2) to TRBJ2-7; a weak D match, TRBD1 (5 bases). CDR1 LGHDT and CDR2 YNNKEL come from the germline V gene (reference sequence). There are 14 residues in the CDR3. The V and J ends lost 4 bases and 3 bases respectively, with 13 bases between them. The DNA for the CDR3 is TGTGCCAGCAGCCGCCAGGGTAGTGGCTACGAGCAGTACTTC. Protein: CASSRQGSGYEQYF.